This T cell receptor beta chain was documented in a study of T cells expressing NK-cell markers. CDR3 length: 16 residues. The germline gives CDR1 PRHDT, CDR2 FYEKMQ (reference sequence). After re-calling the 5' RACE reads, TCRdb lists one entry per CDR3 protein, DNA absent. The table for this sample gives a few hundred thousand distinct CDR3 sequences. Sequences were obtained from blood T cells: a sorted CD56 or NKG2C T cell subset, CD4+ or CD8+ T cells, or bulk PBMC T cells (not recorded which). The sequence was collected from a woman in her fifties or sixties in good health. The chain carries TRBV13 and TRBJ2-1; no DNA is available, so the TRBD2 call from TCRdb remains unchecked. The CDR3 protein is CASSSRTSGRINEQFF.